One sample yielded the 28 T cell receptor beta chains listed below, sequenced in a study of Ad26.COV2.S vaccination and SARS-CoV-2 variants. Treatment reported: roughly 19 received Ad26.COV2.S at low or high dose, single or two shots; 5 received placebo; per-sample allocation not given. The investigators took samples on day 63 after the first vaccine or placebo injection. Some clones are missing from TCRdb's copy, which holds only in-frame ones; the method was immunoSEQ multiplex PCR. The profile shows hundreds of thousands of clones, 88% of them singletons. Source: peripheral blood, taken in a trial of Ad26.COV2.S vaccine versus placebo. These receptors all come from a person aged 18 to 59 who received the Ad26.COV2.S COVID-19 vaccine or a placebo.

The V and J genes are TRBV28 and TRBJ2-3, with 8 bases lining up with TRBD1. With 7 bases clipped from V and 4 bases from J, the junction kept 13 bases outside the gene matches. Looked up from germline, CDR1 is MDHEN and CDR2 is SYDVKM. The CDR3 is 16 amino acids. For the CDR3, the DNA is TGTGCCAGCACCCCCGAGAGGACAGGGCTTGCAGATACGCAGTATTTT. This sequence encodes CASTPERTGLADTQYF.

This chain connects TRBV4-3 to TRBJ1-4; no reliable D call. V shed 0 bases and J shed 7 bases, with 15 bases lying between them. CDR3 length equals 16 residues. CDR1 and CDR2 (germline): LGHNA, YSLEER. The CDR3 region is CASSQDRWKASEKLFF. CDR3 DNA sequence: TGCGCCAGCAGCCAAGATCGATGGAAGGCCAGTGAAAAACTGTTTTTT.

CDR3 loop: CASSGKLGPRPNSPLHF. In DNA form, the CDR3 reads TGTGCCAGCAGTGGGAAACTGGGCCCAAGGCCCAATTCACCCCTCCACTTT. The V gene is TRBV6-1, the J gene TRBJ1-6; no reliable D call. Deletions cut 4 bases from V and 7 bases from J, with 20 bases between. The CDR3 runs to 17 residues. CDR1 and CDR2 from the germline V gene are MNHNS and SASEGT.

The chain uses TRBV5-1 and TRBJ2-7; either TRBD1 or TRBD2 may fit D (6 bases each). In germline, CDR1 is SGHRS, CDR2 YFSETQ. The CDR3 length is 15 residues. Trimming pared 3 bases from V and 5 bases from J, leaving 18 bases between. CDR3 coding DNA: TGCGCCAGCAGCTGGACTATTTCTACAGGGAACGAGCAGTACTTC. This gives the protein CASSWTISTGNEQYF.

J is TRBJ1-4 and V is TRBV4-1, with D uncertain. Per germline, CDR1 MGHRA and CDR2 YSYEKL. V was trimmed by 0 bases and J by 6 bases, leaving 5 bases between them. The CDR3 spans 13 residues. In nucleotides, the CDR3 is TGCGCCAGCAGCCAAGAAAGACATGAAAAACTGTTTTTT. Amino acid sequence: CASSQERHEKLFF.

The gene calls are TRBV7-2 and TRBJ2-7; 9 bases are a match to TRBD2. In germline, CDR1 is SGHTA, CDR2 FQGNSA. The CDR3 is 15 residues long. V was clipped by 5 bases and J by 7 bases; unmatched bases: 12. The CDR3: CASSTTGSLAGEQYF. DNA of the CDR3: TGTGCCAGCAGCACGACCGGGTCCCTAGCGGGGGAGCAGTACTTC.

This chain's CDR3 is CASSLARDTYSGANVLTF. The CDR3, as DNA: TGCGCCAGCAGCTTGGCTCGGGACACCTACTCTGGGGCCAACGTCCTGACTTTC. This rearrangement joins TRBV5-1 to TRBJ2-6, with a possible D match to TRBD1 (6 bases). The CDR3 covers 18 residues. V lost 0 bases and J 0 bases, leaving 13 bases between the germline ends. Germline-derived CDR1 and CDR2 are SGHRS and YFSETQ.

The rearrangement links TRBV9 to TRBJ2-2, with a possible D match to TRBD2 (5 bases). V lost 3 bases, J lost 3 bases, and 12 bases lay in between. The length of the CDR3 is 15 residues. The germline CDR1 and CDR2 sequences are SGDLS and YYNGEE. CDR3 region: CASSAYPADTGELFF. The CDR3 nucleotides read TGTGCCAGCAGCGCTTACCCAGCGGACACCGGGGAGCTGTTTTTT.

CDR3 residues: CASSPRDRDGYTF. CDR3 DNA sequence: TGTGCCAGCAGCCCCCGGGACAGGGATGGCTACACCTTC. This rearrangement joins TRBV6-5 to TRBJ1-2, with 9 positions matching TRBD1. Germline V CDR1 and CDR2: MNHEY, SVGAGI. Trimming cost V 6 bases and J 6 bases; bases outside gene matches: 5. CDR3 length: 13 residues.

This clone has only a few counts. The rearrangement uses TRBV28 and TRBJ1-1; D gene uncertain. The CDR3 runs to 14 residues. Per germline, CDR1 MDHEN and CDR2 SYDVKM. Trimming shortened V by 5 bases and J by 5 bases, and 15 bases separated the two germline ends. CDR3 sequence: CASSVPLRGTEAFF. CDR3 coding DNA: TGTGCCAGCAGTGTACCTCTACGAGGGACTGAAGCTTTCTTT.

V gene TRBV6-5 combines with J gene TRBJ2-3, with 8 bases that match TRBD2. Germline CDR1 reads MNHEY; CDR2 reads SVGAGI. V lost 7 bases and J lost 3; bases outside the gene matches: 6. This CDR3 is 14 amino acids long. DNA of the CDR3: TGTGCCAGCAAACAGCGGGGGTGGACAGATACGCAGTATTTT. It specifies CASKQRGWTDTQYF.

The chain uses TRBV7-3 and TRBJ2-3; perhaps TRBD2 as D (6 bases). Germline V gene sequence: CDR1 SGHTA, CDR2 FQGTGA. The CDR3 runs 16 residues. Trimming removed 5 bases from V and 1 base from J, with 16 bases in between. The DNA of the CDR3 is TGTGCCAGCAGCCCAAACCGGTTAGCGGGCACAGATACGCAGTATTTT. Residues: CASSPNRLAGTDTQYF.

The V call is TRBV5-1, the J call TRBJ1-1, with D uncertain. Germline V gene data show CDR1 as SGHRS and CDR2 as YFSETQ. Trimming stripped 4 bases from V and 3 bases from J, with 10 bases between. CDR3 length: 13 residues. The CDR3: CASSPVPHTEAFF. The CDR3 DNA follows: TGCGCCAGCAGCCCCGTCCCGCACACTGAAGCTTTCTTT.

DNA for the CDR3: TGTGCCAGCAGCTTAGGGGGGTTGGGGACCGGGGAGCTGTTTTTT. Encoded protein: CASSLGGLGTGELFF. The chain employs TRBV7-2 and TRBJ2-2, with D perhaps matching TRBD1 or TRBD2 (5 bases each). V shed 1 base and J shed 5 bases, with 11 bases lying between them. The CDR3 sequence is 15 residues long. Germline V gene sequence: CDR1 SGHTA, CDR2 FQGNSA.

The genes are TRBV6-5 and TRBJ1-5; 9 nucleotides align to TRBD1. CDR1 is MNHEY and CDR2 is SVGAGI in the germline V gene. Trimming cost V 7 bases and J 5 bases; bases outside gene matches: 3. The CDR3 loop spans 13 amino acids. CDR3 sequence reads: CASIRTGDQPQHF. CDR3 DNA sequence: TGTGCCAGCATACGGACAGGGGATCAGCCCCAGCATTTT.

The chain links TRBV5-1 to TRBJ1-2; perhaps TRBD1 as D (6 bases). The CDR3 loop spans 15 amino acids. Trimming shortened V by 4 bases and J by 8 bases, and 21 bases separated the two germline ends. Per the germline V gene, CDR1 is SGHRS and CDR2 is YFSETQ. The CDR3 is CASSPEGEVSWGYTF. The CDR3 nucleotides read TGCGCCAGCAGCCCGGAGGGGGAGGTTTCTTGGGGCTACACCTTC.

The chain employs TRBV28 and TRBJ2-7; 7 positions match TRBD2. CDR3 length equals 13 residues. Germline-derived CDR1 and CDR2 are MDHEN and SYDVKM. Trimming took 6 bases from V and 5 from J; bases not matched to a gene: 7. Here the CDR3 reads CASRLGLGNEQYF. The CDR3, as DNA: TGTGCCAGCAGACTAGGACTAGGCAACGAGCAGTACTTC.

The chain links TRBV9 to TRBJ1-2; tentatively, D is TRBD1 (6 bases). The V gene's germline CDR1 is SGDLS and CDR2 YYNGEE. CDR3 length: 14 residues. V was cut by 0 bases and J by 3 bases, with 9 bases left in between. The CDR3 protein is CASSVEQGHYGYTF. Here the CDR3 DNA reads TGTGCCAGCAGCGTAGAACAGGGCCACTATGGCTACACCTTC.

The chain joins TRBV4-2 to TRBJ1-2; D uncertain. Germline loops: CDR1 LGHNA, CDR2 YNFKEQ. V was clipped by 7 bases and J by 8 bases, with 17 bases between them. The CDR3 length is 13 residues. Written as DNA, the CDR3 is TGTGCCAGCACGCCGGGATTGGGAGGAGGCTACACCTTC. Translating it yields CASTPGLGGGYTF.

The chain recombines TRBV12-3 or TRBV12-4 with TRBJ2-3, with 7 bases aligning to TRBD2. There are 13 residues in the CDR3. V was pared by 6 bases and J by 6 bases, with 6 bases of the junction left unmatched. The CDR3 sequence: CASSPTSWDTQYF. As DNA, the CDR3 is TGTGCCAGCAGCCCGACTAGCTGGGATACGCAGTATTTT.

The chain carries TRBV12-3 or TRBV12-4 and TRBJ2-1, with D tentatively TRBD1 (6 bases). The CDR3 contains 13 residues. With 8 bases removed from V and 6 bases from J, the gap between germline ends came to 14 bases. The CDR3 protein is CASYPQGGNEQFF. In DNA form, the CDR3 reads TGTGCCAGCTACCCCCAAGGGGGCAATGAGCAGTTCTTC.

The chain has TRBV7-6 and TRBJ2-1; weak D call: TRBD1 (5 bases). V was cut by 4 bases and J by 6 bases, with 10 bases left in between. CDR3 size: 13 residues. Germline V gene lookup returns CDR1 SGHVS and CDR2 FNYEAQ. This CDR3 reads CASSSRQSNEQFF. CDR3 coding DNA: TGTGCCAGCAGCTCCCGACAGAGCAATGAGCAGTTCTTC. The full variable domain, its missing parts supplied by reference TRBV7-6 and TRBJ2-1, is GAGVSQSPRYKVTKRGQDVALRCDPISGHVSLYWYRQALGQGPEFLTYFNYEAQQDKSGLPNDRFSAERPEGSISTLTIQRTEQRDSAMYRCASSSRQSNEQFFGPGTRLTVL.

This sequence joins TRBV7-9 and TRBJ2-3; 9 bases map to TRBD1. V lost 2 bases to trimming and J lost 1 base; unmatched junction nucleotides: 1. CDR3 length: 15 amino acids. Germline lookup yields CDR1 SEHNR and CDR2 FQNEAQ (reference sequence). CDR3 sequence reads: CASSLTGGGTDTQYF. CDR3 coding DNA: TGTGCCAGCAGCTTAACAGGGGGCGGCACAGATACGCAGTATTTT.

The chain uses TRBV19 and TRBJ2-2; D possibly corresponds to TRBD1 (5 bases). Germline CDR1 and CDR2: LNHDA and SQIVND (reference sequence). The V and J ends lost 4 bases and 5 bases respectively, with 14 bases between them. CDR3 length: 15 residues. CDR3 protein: CASSRGSQLTGELFF. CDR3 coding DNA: TGTGCCAGTAGTAGGGGCAGCCAGCTGACCGGGGAGCTGTTTTTT.

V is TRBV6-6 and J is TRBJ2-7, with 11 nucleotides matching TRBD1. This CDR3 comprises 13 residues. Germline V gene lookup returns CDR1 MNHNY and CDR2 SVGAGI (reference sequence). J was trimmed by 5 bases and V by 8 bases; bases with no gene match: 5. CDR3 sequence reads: CASAGQGGHEQYF. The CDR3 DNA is TGTGCCAGCGCGGGACAGGGGGGACACGAGCAGTACTTC.

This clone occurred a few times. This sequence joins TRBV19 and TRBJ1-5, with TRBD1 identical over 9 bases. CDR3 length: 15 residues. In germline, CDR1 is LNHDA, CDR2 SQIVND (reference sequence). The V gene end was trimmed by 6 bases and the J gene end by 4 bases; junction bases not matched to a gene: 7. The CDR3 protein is CASRRETGGNQPQHF. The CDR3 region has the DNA TGTGCCAGTAGACGAGAGACAGGGGGGAATCAGCCCCAGCATTTT. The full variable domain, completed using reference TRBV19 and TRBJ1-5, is DGGITQSPKYLFRKEGQNVTLSCEQNLNHDAMYWYRQDPGQGLRLIYYSQIVNDFQKGDIAEGYSVSREKKESFPLTVTSAQKNPTAFYLCASRRETGGNQPQHFGDGTRLSIL.

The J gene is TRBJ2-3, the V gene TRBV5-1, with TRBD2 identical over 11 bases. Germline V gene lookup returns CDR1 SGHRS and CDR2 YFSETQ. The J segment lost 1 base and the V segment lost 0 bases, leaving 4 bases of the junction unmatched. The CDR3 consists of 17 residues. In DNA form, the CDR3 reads TGCGCCAGCAGCTTGGGACGGGGACTAGCGGGCACAGATACGCAGTATTTT. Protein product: CASSLGRGLAGTDTQYF.

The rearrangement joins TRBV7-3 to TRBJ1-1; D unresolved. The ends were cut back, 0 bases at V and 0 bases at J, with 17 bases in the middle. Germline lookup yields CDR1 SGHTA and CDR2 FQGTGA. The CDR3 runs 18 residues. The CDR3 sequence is CASSLTPGLVTMNTEAFF. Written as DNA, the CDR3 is TGTGCCAGCAGCTTAACCCCGGGTTTGGTTACCATGAACACTGAAGCTTTCTTT.